This TCR beta chain was obtained from a study of blood T cell repertoires in COVID-19. J lost 4 bases, V lost 5 bases, and 5 bases had no gene match. This CDR3 comprises 15 residues. Germline V gives CDR1 PRHDT, CDR2 FYEKMQ (reference sequence). Produced via immunoSEQ multiplex PCR; TCRdb's table is partial and in-frame only. The table includes approximately 300,000 clones, under 90% detected once. The sequenced sample consisted of PBMCs or T cells enriched from blood (not recorded which). The V and J genes are TRBV13 and TRBJ2-2, with 9 bases lining up with TRBD1. The receptor was isolated from a man aged 25-45 years who had recovered from COVID-19. In DNA, the CDR3 is TGTGCCAGCAGCGGCGGGACAGGGCTCACCGGGGAGCTGTTTTTT. It codes for CASSGGTGLTGELFF.